This T cell receptor beta chain was sequenced during a study of blood T cell repertoires in COVID-19. Looking at the study overall: Acute-phase and convalescent COVID-19 samples originated in the United States, Italy and Spain. T cells, B-cell-depleted T cells, or PBMCs provided the cDNA or gDNA that served as material.

V lost 5 bases and J 4 bases, leaving 12 bases between the germline ends. The germline V gene has CDR1 PRHDT and CDR2 FYEKMQ (reference sequence). This CDR3 has 13 amino acids. As handled by the study authors: Cell counts per sample came from amplifying reference gene primers. Repertoires were generated with immunoSEQ multiplex PCR, while TCRdb's copy carries only in-frame clones and drops some. The V and J calls and clone size are taken from that table; D and trimming were inferred from the DNA. The table lists fewer than 350,000 clones, approximately 91% of them singletons, with approximately 8.8% in the top ten.

V and J are TRBV13 and TRBJ2-7; no firm D call. The source material was peripheral blood. The TCR sequence derives from a man aged 18 to 35 with active or convalescent COVID-19. CDR3 loop: CASSPRRVYEQYF. The DNA of the CDR3 is TGTGCCAGCAGCCCTAGACGAGTTTACGAGCAGTACTTC.